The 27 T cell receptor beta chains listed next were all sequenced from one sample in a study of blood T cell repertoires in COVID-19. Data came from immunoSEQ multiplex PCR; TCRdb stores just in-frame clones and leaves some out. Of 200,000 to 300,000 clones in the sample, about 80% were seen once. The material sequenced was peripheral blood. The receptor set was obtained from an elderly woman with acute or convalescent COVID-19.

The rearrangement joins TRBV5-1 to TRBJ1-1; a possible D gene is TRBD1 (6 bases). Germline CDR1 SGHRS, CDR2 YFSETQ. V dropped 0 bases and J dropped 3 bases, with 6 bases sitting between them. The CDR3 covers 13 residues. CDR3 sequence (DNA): TGCGCCAGCAGCTTGGGGGGGCACACTGAAGCTTTCTTT. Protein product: CASSLGGHTEAFF. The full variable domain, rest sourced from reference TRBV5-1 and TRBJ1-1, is KAGVTQTPRYLIKTRGQQVTLSCSPISGHRSVSWYQQTPGQGLQFLFEYFSETQRNKGNFPGRFSGRQFSNSRSEMNVSTLELGDSALYLCASSLGGHTEAFFGQGTRLTVV.

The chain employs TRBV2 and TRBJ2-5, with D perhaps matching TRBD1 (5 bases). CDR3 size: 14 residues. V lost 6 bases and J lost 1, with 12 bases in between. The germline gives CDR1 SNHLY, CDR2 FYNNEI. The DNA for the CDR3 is TGTGCCAGCAGGAAGAGACAGACCCAAGAGACCCAGTACTTC. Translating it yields CASRKRQTQETQYF. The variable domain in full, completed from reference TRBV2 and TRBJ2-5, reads EPEVTQTPSHQVTQMGQEVILRCVPISNHLYFYWYRQILGQKVEFLVSFYNNEISEKSEIFDDQFSVERPDGSNFTLKIRSTKLEDSAMYFCASRKRQTQETQYFGPGTRLLVL.

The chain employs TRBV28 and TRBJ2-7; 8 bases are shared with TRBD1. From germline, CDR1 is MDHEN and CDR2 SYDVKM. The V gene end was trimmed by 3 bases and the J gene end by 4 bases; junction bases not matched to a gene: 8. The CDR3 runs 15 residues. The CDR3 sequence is CASSFKGRGPYEQYF. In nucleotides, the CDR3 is TGTGCCAGCAGTTTTAAGGGCAGGGGGCCGTACGAGCAGTACTTC.

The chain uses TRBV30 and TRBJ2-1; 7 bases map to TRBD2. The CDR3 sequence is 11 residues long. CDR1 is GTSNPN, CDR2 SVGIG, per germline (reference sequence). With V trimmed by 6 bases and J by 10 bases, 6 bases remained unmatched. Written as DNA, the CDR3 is TGTGCCTGTCTACTGCGGGGGGAGCAGTTCTTC. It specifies CACLLRGEQFF.

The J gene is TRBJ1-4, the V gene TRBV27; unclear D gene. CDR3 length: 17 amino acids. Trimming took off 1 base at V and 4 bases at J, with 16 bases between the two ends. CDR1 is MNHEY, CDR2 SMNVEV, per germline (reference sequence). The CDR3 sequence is CASSLLGGGKFNEKLFF. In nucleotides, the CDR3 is TGTGCCAGCAGTTTATTAGGCGGAGGCAAATTTAATGAAAAACTGTTTTTT.

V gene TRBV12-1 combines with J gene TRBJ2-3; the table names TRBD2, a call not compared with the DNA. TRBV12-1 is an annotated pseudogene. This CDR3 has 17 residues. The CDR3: CASSFDLTLPQRDTQYF. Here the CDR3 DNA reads TGTGCCAGCAGCTTCGACTTAACGCTACCGCAAAGAGATACGCAGTATTTT.

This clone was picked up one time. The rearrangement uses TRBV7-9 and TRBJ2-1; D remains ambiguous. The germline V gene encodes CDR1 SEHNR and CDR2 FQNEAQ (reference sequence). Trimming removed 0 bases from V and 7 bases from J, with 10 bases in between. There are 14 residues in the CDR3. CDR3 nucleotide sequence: TGTGCCAGCAGCTTAGCGCCGAGTGAAAATGAGCAGTTCTTC. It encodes CASSLAPSENEQFF.

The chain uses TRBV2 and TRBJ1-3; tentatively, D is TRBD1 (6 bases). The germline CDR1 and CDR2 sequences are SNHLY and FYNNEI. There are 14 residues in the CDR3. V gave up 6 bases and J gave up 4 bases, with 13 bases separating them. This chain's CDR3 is CASRSTGGGNTIYF. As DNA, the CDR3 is TGTGCCAGCAGATCAACTGGGGGCGGAAACACCATATATTTT. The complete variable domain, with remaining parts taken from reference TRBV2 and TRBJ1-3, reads EPEVTQTPSHQVTQMGQEVILRCVPISNHLYFYWYRQILGQKVEFLVSFYNNEISEKSEIFDDQFSVERPDGSNFTLKIRSTKLEDSAMYFCASRSTGGGNTIYFGEGSWLTVV.

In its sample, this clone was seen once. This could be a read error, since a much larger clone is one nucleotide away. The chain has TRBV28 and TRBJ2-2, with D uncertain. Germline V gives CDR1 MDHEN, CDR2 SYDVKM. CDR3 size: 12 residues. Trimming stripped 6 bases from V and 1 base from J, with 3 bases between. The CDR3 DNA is TGTGCCAGCAGACTGAACACCGGGGAGCTGTTTTTT. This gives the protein CASRLNTGELFF.

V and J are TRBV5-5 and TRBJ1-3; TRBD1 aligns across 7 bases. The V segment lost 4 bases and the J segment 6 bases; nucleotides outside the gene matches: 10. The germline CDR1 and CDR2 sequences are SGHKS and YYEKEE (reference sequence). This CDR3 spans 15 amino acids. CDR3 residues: CASSDPTGKKNTIYF. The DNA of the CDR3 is TGTGCCAGCAGCGATCCGACAGGGAAGAAAAACACCATATATTTT.

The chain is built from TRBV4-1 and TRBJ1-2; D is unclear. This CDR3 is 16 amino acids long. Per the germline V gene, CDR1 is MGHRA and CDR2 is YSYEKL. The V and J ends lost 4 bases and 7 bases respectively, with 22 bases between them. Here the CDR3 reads CASSRQPRQEDSGYTF. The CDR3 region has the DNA TGCGCCAGCAGCCGCCAACCCCGGCAGGAGGATAGTGGCTACACCTTC.

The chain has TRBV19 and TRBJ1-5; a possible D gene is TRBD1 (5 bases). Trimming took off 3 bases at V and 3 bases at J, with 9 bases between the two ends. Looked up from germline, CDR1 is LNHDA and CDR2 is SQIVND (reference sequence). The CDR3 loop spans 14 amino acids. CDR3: CASSMGLSNQPQHF. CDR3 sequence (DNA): TGTGCCAGTAGTATGGGACTTTCCAATCAGCCCCAGCATTTT.

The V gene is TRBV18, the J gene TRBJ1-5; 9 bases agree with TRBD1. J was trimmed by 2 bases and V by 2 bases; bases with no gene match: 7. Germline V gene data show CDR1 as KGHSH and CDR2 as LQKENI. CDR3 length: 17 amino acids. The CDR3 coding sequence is TGTGCCAGCTCACCAAGACAGGGGGGGATAGGCAATCAGCCCCAGCATTTT. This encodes CASSPRQGGIGNQPQHF.

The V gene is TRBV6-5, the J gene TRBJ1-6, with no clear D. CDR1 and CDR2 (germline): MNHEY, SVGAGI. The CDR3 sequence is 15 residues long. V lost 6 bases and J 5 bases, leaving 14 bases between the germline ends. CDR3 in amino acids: CASRLTSQNNSPLHF. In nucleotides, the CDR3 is TGTGCCAGCAGACTTACCTCACAGAATAATTCACCCCTCCACTTT.

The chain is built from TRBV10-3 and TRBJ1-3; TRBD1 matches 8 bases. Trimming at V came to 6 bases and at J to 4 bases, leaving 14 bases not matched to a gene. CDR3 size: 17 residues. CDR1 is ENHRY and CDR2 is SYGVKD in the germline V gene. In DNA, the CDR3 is TGTGCCATCAGCACCCCCGCAGGGGGCGCGGGCGGAAACACCATATATTTT. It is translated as CAISTPAGGAGGNTIYF.

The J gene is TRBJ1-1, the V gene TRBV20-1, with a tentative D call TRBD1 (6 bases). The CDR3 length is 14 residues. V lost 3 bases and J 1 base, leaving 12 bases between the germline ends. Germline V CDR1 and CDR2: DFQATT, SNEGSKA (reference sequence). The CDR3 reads CSASRAGANTEAFF. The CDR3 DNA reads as TGCAGTGCTAGTCGGGCAGGGGCGAACACTGAAGCTTTCTTT.

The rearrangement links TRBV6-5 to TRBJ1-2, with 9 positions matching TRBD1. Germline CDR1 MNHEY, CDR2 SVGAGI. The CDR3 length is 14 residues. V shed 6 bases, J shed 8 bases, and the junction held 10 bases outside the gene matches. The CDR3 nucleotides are TGTGCCAGCAGACGGGGCGGGACAGGGACCGGCTACACCTTC. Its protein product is CASRRGGTGTGYTF.

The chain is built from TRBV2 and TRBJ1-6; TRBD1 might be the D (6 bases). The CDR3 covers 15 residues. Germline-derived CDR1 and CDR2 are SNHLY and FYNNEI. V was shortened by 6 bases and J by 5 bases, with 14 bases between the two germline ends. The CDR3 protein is CASRLTGSDNSPLHF. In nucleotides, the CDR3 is TGTGCCAGCAGGCTTACAGGGTCGGATAATTCACCCCTCCACTTT.

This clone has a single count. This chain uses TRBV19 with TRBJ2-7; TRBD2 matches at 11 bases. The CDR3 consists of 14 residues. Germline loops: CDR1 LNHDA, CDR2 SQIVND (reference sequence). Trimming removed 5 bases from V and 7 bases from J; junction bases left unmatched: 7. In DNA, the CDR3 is TGTGCCAGTAGTCGACTAGCGGGGTCGCGGGAGCAGTACTTC. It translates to CASSRLAGSREQYF.

CDR3 in amino acids: CASSSGTGGGNTIYF. CDR3 DNA: TGTGCCAGCAGCTCCGGGACAGGGGGCGGAAACACCATATATTTT. V gene TRBV6-5 combines with J gene TRBJ1-3, with 12 bases lining up with TRBD1. The CDR3 has 15 amino acids. V lost 6 bases to trimming and J lost 4 bases; unmatched junction nucleotides: 4. The germline CDR1 and CDR2 sequences are MNHEY and SVGAGI.

CDR3 residues: CSARRVTEAFF. As DNA, the CDR3 is TGCAGTGCTAGGAGGGTCACTGAAGCTTTCTTT. J is TRBJ1-1 and V is TRBV20-1; unclear D gene. With 3 bases removed from V and 4 bases from J, the gap between germline ends came to 6 bases. CDR3 length equals 11 residues. Germline V gives CDR1 DFQATT, CDR2 SNEGSKA (reference sequence).

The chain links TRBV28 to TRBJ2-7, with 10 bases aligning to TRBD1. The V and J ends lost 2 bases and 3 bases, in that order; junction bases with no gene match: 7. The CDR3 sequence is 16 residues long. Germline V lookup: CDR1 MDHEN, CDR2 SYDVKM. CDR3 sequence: CASSLLGDRGSYEQYF. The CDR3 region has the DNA TGTGCCAGCAGTTTACTAGGGGACAGGGGAAGCTACGAGCAGTACTTC.

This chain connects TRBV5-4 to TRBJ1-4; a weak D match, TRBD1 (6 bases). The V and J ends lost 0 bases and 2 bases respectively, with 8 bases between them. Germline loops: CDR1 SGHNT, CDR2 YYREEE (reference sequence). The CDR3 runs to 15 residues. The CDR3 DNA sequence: TGTGCCAGCAGCTTGGGTCAGGGGACTAATGAAAAACTGTTTTTT. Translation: CASSLGQGTNEKLFF. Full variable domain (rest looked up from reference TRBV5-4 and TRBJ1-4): ETGVTQSPTHLIKTRGQQVTLRCSSQSGHNTVSWYQQALGQGPQFIFQYYREEENGRGNFPPRFSGLQFPNYSSELNVNALELDDSALYLCASSLGQGTNEKLFFGSGTQLSVL.

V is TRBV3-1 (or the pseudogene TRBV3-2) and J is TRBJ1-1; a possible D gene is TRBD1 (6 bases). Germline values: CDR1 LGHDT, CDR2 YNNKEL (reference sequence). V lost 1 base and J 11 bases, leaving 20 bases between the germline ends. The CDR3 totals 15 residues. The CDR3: CASSQAGLDRPSAFF. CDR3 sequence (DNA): TGTGCCAGCAGCCAAGCCGGGTTAGACAGGCCATCCGCTTTCTTT.

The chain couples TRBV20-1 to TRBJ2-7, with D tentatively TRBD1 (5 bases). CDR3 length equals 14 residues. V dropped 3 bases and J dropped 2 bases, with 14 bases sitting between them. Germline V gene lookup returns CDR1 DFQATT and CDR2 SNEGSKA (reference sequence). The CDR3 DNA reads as TGCAGTGCTAGTCCCCCAGGGCCTACCTACGAGCAGTACTTC. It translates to CSASPPGPTYEQYF.

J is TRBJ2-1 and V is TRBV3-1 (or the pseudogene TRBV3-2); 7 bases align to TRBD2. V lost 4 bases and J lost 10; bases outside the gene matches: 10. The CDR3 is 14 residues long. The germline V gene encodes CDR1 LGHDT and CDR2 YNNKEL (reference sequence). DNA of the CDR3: TGTGCCAGCAGCCGGGGGGGTGAGCTTTCGGAGCAGTTCTTC. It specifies CASSRGGELSEQFF.

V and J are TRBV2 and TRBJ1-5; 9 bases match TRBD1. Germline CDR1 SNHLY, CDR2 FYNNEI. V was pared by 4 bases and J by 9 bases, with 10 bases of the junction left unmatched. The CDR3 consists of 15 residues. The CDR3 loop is CASSGDRAASGPQHF. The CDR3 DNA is TGTGCCAGCAGTGGGGACAGGGCGGCAAGTGGGCCCCAGCATTTT.